Below are 13 T cell receptor beta chains sequenced from a single sample in a study of T cell repertoires in cytomegalovirus infection. One entry per CDR3 protein, called by TCRdb with MiXCR from the reads. The data show nearly 450,000 distinct CDR3 sequences, roughly 30% seen once. Sample: PBMCs. The receptor source for this set is a human donor in good health (CMV status not recorded). Some clones in this sample may be carry-over from other donors' samples.

The chain combines TRBV2 with TRBJ2-4, with 12 bases that match TRBD2. The ends lost 6 bases at V and 2 bases at J; junction bases unmatched: 5. Germline V CDR1 and CDR2: SNHLY, FYNNEI. The CDR3 covers 16 residues. The CDR3 nucleotides are TGTGCCAGCAGCCCACGGACTAGCGGGACCAAAAACATTCAGTACTTC. Its protein is CASSPRTSGTKNIQYF.

The CDR3 bases are TGCAGTGCTAGAGCCGGGACAGGTTTAGGATACGAGCAGTACTTC. This sequence encodes CSARAGTGLGYEQYF. The chain has TRBV20-1 and TRBJ2-7; TRBD1 aligns across 8 bases. Per germline, CDR1 DFQATT and CDR2 SNEGSKA (reference sequence). The trim removed 1 base at V and 4 bases at J, leaving 9 bases unmatched. This CDR3 contains 15 residues.

The chain recombines TRBV29-1 with TRBJ2-4, with 7 nucleotides matching TRBD2. CDR1 and CDR2 (germline): SQVTM, ANQGSEA. The CDR3 spans 11 residues. Trimming took 3 bases from V and 8 from J; bases not matched to a gene: 1. CDR3 DNA sequence: TGCAGCGTTGACCGGGGGGACATTCAGTACTTC. Residues: CSVDRGDIQYF.

This clonotype came up a few times. The rearrangement links TRBV4-1 to TRBJ2-5, with D unclear. This CDR3 contains 14 residues. V was pared by 4 bases and J by 5 bases, with 14 bases between. Looked up from germline, CDR1 is MGHRA and CDR2 is YSYEKL. Here the CDR3 reads CASSLSVDGETQYF. The CDR3 coding sequence is TGCGCCAGCAGCCTTTCGGTCGACGGCGAGACCCAGTACTTC.

This clonotype was counted many times. V usage is TRBV11-2 and J usage is TRBJ2-3; 16 nucleotides agree with TRBD2. Germline V gives CDR1 SGHAT, CDR2 FQNNGV. CDR3 length equals 19 residues. Trimming removed 1 base from V and 5 bases from J; junction bases left unmatched: 9. In DNA, the CDR3 is TGTGCCAGCAGCTTAGCACCGGGACTAGCGGGGGGGACGAGAGATACGCAGTATTTT. As protein: CASSLAPGLAGGTRDTQYF. The full variable domain, with the rest looked up from reference TRBV11-2 and TRBJ2-3, is EAGVAQSPRYKIIEKRQSVAFWCNPISGHATLYWYQQILGQGPKLLIQFQNNGVVDDSQLPKDRFSAERLKGVDSTLKIQPAKLEDSAVYLCASSLAPGLAGGTRDTQYFGPGTRLTVL.

V and J are TRBV12-3 or TRBV12-4 and TRBJ2-5; the match to TRBD2 covers 13 bases. Losses at the gene ends were 5 bases for V and 3 bases for J; bases not matched to a gene: 6. The CDR3 consists of 16 residues. CDR3 residues: CASSTGLAGEEETQYF. CDR3 DNA sequence: TGTGCCAGCAGTACTGGACTAGCGGGGGAGGAAGAGACCCAGTACTTC.

The chain is built from TRBV25-1 and TRBJ1-3; D is unresolved. CDR3 length: 13 amino acids. Germline CDR1 reads MGHDK; CDR2 reads SYGVNS. The V end lost 3 bases, the J end lost 2 bases, and 5 bases lay between the germline ends. The CDR3 coding sequence is TGTGCCAGCAGTGAGCGGACTGGAAACACCATATATTTT. This gives the protein CASSERTGNTIYF.

V and J are TRBV11-3 and TRBJ2-1, with TRBD2 matching over 7 bases. J was trimmed by 5 bases and V by 8 bases; bases with no gene match: 18. Germline V gives CDR1 SGHNT, CDR2 YENEEA. The CDR3 extends over 17 amino acids. The CDR3 sequence is CASRPSSGRGRNNEQFF. The DNA of the CDR3 is TGTGCCAGCCGCCCTTCCTCTGGGCGGGGGAGGAACAATGAGCAGTTCTTC.

This clonotype came up a few times. The rearrangement joins TRBV7-3 to TRBJ2-1; 16 bases match TRBD2. This CDR3 contains 16 residues. Trimming cost V 3 bases and J 8 bases; bases outside gene matches: 4. Looked up from germline, CDR1 is SGHTA and CDR2 is FQGTGA. CDR3 sequence reads: CASSFGTSGGDDEQFF. Here the CDR3 DNA reads TGTGCCAGCAGCTTTGGGACTAGCGGGGGGGATGATGAGCAGTTCTTC.

The genes are TRBV6-1 and TRBJ2-7, with D maybe TRBD2 (5 bases). V lost 5 bases and J 4 bases, leaving 18 bases between the germline ends. The CDR3 sequence is 15 residues long. The germline gives CDR1 MNHNS, CDR2 SASEGT. In nucleotides, the CDR3 is TGTGCCAGCAGTCCGTACAATTCTCGGGGTTACGAGCAGTACTTC. Translation gives CASSPYNSRGYEQYF.

A few counts support this clonotype. The V call is TRBV4-2, the J call TRBJ1-2; TRBD1 aligns across 8 bases. CDR1 LGHNA and CDR2 YNFKEQ come from the germline V gene. V lost 0 bases, J lost 8 bases, and 14 bases stayed unmatched. This CDR3 comprises 17 residues. The CDR3 DNA follows: TGTGCCAGCAGCCAAGAGCGGGCGGGAGACAGGGGAGCCGGCTACACCTTC. It specifies CASSQERAGDRGAGYTF.

This sequence joins TRBV6-4 and TRBJ2-3; 11 nucleotides line up with TRBD2. V lost 0 bases, J lost 3 bases, and 2 bases stayed unmatched. The germline gives CDR1 MRHNA, CDR2 SNTAGT. CDR3 length: 16 residues. The CDR3: CASSDSSSGGTDTQYF. CDR3 DNA sequence: TGTGCCAGCAGTGACTCGTCTAGCGGGGGGACAGATACGCAGTATTTT.

This clonotype was found a few times. The V gene is TRBV6-5, the J gene TRBJ2-1; D unclear. The CDR3 contains 16 residues. Germline assignment: CDR1 MNHEY and CDR2 SVGAGI. Trimming took 0 bases from V and 3 from J, leaving 12 bases between them. This chain's CDR3 is CASSYSLSRSYNEQFF. CDR3 nucleotides: TGTGCCAGCAGTTACTCGCTGAGCAGAAGCTACAATGAGCAGTTCTTC.